The 3 T cell receptor beta chains reported below all come from one sample, sequenced in a study of cytomegalovirus exposure and HLA in healthy donors. Primers: 60 Vbeta forward and 13 Jbeta reverse. Assay: immunoSEQ multiplex PCR; the TCRdb copy retains only in-frame clones and omits some. Of roughly 180,000 clones listed, about 85% are singletons. What was sequenced was PBMCs. The receptor set was obtained from a woman aged 45-65 years in good health and CMV-seropositive.

The chain combines TRBV27 with TRBJ1-1, with TRBD1 as a possible D gene (6 bases). Germline V gives CDR1 MNHEY, CDR2 SMNVEV (reference sequence). The ends were cut back, 5 bases at V and 6 bases at J, with 16 bases in the middle. CDR3 size: 14 residues. The CDR3 region is CASSPYTGTAEAFF. Written as DNA, the CDR3 is TGTGCCAGCAGTCCTTATACAGGGACCGCTGAAGCTTTCTTT.

The rearrangement links TRBV5-4 to TRBJ1-6; D call uncertain. The ends were cut back, 4 bases at V and 7 bases at J, with 12 bases in the middle. This CDR3 is built from 14 residues. CDR1 and CDR2 from the germline V gene are SGHNT and YYREEE (reference sequence). DNA of the CDR3: TGTGCCAGCAGCGCTGCCGGGGAAAATTCACCCCTCCACTTT. Its protein is CASSAAGENSPLHF.

This sequence joins TRBV21-1 and TRBJ2-3; TRBD2 is taken as the D call from the table, unchecked against the DNA. TRBV21-1 is a recognized pseudogene. The CDR3 runs to 16 residues. In nucleotides, the CDR3 is TGTGCCAGCAGCAAACGGAGAGTTACTAGCACAGATACGCAGTATTTT. Its protein is CASSKRRVTSTDTQYF.